This T cell receptor beta chain stems from a study of multiple sclerosis patients with progressive multifocal leukoencephalopathy. General study points: Clones expanded at PML were already present before and during natalizumab. No common TRBV or TRBJ usage or pairing appeared at PML. Less diverse TRB repertoires were suggested in most PML patients.

Germline V gene data show CDR1 as SNHLY and CDR2 as FYNNEI. The CDR3 totals 14 residues. Trimming removed 3 bases at V and 7 bases at J, with 15 bases between. To note about this clone: Its antigen remains unknown.

The table came from immunoSEQ multiplex PCR; TCRdb's copy has only in-frame clones and leaves some out. The repertoire holds tens of thousands of clones, with over 75% as singletons. Time point defined: before natalizumab initiation. Source material: PBMCs. This sequence originates from a human donor with multiple sclerosis. The chain joins TRBV2 to TRBJ1-2, with D possibly TRBD1 on 5 matching bases. The CDR3: CASSEFQGDGGYTF. The CDR3 DNA follows: TGTGCCAGCAGTGAGTTCCAGGGAGATGGTGGCTACACCTTC.